Detailed here is one TCR beta chain. In the source study's methods: Amplification of reference gene primers was used by the study to estimate nucleated cell counts. Sequencing used immunoSEQ multiplex PCR; TCRdb keeps in-frame clones, though not all of them. The V and J calls and clone size come from that table; D and trimming were worked out from the DNA. The sample lists approximately 130,000 clones; roughly 80% were seen once. The data belong to a study of blood T cell repertoires in COVID-19. On the study more broadly: The United States, Italy and Spain were the sources of the acute and convalescent COVID-19 samples. PBMCs, B-cell-depleted T cells, or T cells provided the cDNA or gDNA that made up the material.

Living in 25 or so US areas, the participants were between roughly 18 and 90 years of age. The germline V gene has CDR1 LNHDA and CDR2 SQIVND (reference sequence). The length of the CDR3 is 12 residues. V lost 7 bases and J lost 7; bases outside the gene matches: 3. The sample taken for sequencing was PBMCs or T cells enriched from blood (not recorded which). V usage is TRBV19 and J usage is TRBJ1-4; TRBD1 matches at 7 bases. The sequence derives from a man aged 30 to 45 who had recovered from COVID-19. The CDR3 DNA reads as TGTGCCAGTACCCAGGGGGGTGAAAAACTGTTTTTT. It yields the protein CASTQGGEKLFF.